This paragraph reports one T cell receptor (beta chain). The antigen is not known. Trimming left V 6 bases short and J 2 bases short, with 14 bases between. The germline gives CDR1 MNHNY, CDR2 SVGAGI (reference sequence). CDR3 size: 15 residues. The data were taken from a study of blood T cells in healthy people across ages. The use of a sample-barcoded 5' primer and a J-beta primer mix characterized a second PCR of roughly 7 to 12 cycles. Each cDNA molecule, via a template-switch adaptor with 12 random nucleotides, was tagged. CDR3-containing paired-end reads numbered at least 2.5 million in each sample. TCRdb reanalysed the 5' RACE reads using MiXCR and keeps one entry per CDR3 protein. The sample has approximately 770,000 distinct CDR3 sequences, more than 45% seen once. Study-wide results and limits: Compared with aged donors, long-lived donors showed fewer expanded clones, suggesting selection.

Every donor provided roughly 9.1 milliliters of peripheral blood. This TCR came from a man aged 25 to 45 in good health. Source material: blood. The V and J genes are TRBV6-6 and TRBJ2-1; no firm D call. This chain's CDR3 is CASSRGAPAYNEQFF. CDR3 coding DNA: TGTGCCAGCAGCCGCGGAGCCCCGGCCTACAATGAGCAGTTCTTC.